This T cell receptor (beta chain) was retrieved from a study of cytomegalovirus exposure and HLA in healthy donors (dated by TCRdb to 2016 to 2017). Concerning the study at large: A later analysis indicated that the roughly 130 validation repertoires were generated on the platform also employed for the 700 or so repertoires of the first cohort. The study was designed to test whether signatures of past pathogen exposure could be identified by cataloging public T cell receptors. A separate validation cohort of roughly 120 different subjects was used in addition to the 666-subject first cohort. The study combined high-throughput TCR immunosequencing, statistical association of individual TCRs with disease status, and machine learning to predict cytomegalovirus infection status.

Summary of the overall study and its limitations: A total of about 150 TCR beta chains were listed by the study as associated with cytomegalovirus. A later analysis lacked HLA typing for the validation cohort, so it scored co-occurrence in that cohort across all 130 or so repertoires. Across donors, most TCR sequences were observed very rarely, whereas some public TCRs were present in many individuals. Subsequent analysis determined that TCRs grouped into clusters in the first cohort also showed a tendency toward co-occurrence across the 120 or so validation repertoires, and roughly 94% of cluster scores exceeded 0. In vitro tests confirmed that a few of the cytomegalovirus-associated TCR beta chains recognize cytomegalovirus antigens. Cytomegalovirus status was reported to be diagnosed by the classifier with high specificity and sensitivity in both the original and validation cohorts. The authors suggested that the approach could potentially be generalized to other disease states and immunological phenotypes.

V sheds 7 bases and J sheds 0 bases, leaving 15 bases between their ends. Reading the germline V gene gives CDR1 MNHNS and CDR2 SASEGT. The CDR3 holds 15 amino acids from the cysteine to the phenylalanine. Only the CDR3 portion is preserved as DNA: 45 bases, with reading frame beginning at the first base. The library relied on the immunoSEQ multiplex PCR assay. Per the authors' processing: A statistical classification framework was built to diagnose cytomegalovirus status from the catalog of TCR beta chain sequences. Not all clones reach the TCRdb copy of this immuneACCESS table, which keeps in-frame sequences only. Checked studies attribute under half of the gap to unresolved V genes and leave the rest unexplained. The V and J calls and clone size come from that table; D and trimming were worked out from the DNA. This sample lists about 300,000 clones; around 89% were detected once. The ten largest clones capture about 0.85% of the sample.

Of note for this clone: This clone's antigen is unknown. There are no base qualities to consult, and no much larger clone falls within one base.

Donors formed part of the validation cohort, which comprised 120 subjects and was distinct from the first cohort of 550 to 850 subjects. The sequencing sample was made of PBMCs. The chain uses TRBV6-1 and TRBJ2-5; a weak D assignment points to TRBD2 (6 bases agree). This receptor was taken from a woman aged 18-29 years in good health and CMV-seronegative. The sequenced DNA is TGTGCCAGCACTGGACTACGTCCGTACCAAGAGACCCAGTACTTC. Its protein reads: CASTGLRPYQETQYF.